The clone carrying this T cell receptor beta chain was picked up one time. Its antigen is unidentified. The data are from a study of OX40 agonist ivuxolimab in advanced cancers. Study at large: At roughly 83% male, the cohort had a mean age of approximately 64 years, ranging from about 20 to 80.

Some clones are missing from TCRdb's copy, which holds only in-frame ones; the method was immunoSEQ multiplex PCR. Here the sample spans tens of thousands of clones, approximately 90% being singletons. The CDR3 sequence is 12 residues long. Notes on the study in general: At 0.1 to 3.0 mg/kg, clonal expansion of CD4+ and CD8+ blood T cells had occurred by week 6. The study found that CD8+ T cells averaged more expanded clones than CD4+.

The chain couples TRBV12-2 to TRBJ2-7. TRBV12-2 is assigned pseudogene status. The origin of this receptor is an adult with an advanced solid tumor such as melanoma, head and neck, liver or kidney cancer. The source was CD4+ or CD8+ T cells sorted from blood, collected in a trial of the OX40 agonist ivuxolimab. This chain's CDR3 is CASSFESSEQYF. The CDR3, as DNA: TGTGCCAGCAGCTTTGAGTCCTCCGAGCAGTACTTC.